These 19 T cell receptor beta chains originate from one sample sequenced in a study of blood T cell repertoires in COVID-19. The assay was immunoSEQ multiplex PCR, and TCRdb's table has in-frame clones only and misses some. This sample has tens of thousands of clones, with over 65% found just once. The sample was peripheral blood. These receptors were obtained from a human donor in a cohort sampled during active COVID-19.

This chain connects TRBV19 to TRBJ2-1, with 12 positions matching TRBD2. With V trimmed by 5 bases and J by 1 base, 6 bases remained unmatched. This CDR3 has 17 residues. The germline gives CDR1 LNHDA, CDR2 SQIVND (reference sequence). The CDR3 DNA is TGTGCCAGTAGTTCGCCAGGGACTAGCGGGTCCTACAATGAGCAGTTCTTC. Protein sequence: CASSSPGTSGSYNEQFF.

J is TRBJ1-5 and V is TRBV19; D may be TRBD1 (6 bases). The length of the CDR3 is 12 residues. Germline assignment: CDR1 LNHDA and CDR2 SQIVND (reference sequence). Trimming pared 4 bases from V and 7 bases from J, leaving 8 bases between. Here the CDR3 reads CASSTRGQPQHF. The CDR3, as DNA: TGTGCCAGTAGTACAAGGGGGCAGCCCCAGCATTTT.

The rearrangement links TRBV5-8 to TRBJ2-1; TRBD2 matches 7 bases. Trimming cost V 4 bases and J 5 bases; bases outside gene matches: 15. CDR1 is SGHTS, CDR2 YDEGEE, per germline. The CDR3 covers 17 residues. CDR3 in amino acids: CASSHRSGVRTDNEQFF. The CDR3 DNA sequence: TGTGCCAGCAGCCACAGAAGCGGGGTGAGGACGGACAATGAGCAGTTCTTC.

This clone was seen a single time. The gene calls are TRBV7-2 and TRBJ2-5, with a possible D match to TRBD2 (6 bases). With 1 base removed from V and 9 bases from J, the gap between germline ends came to 12 bases. The length of the CDR3 is 13 residues. Germline lookup yields CDR1 SGHTA and CDR2 FQGNSA. This chain's CDR3 is CASSLEGTGAQYF. The CDR3 nucleotides are TGTGCCAGCAGCTTAGAGGGGACGGGGGCCCAGTACTTC.

The chain links TRBV5-4 to TRBJ1-1, with a tentative D call TRBD1 (6 bases). This CDR3 spans 16 amino acids. The germline V and J ends were trimmed by 3 bases and 4 bases, with 19 bases remaining between them. The V gene's germline CDR1 is SGHNT and CDR2 YYREEE (reference sequence). The CDR3 nucleotides read TGTGCCAGCAGCTCTCCGGGACAAAAGGTAATCACTGAAGCTTTCTTT. This translates into CASSSPGQKVITEAFF.

This chain links TRBV6-6 with TRBJ1-3; 7 bases are shared with TRBD1. J was trimmed by 0 bases and V by 0 bases; bases with no gene match: 2. The CDR3 is made up of 16 amino acids. Germline assignment: CDR1 MNHNY and CDR2 SVGAGI (reference sequence). The CDR3 DNA reads TGTGCCAGCAGTTACTCGACAGGGTCCTCTGGAAACACCATATATTTT. It is translated as CASSYSTGSSGNTIYF.

This clone was seen a handful of times. This chain uses TRBV4-2 with TRBJ1-1, with D possibly TRBD1 on 5 matching bases. This CDR3 spans 16 amino acids. V was pared by 6 bases and J by 0 bases, with 17 bases between. Germline V gene data show CDR1 as LGHNA and CDR2 as YNFKEQ. CDR3 loop: CASRDHYNRMNTEAFF. In DNA form, the CDR3 reads TGTGCCAGCAGGGACCATTATAACAGGATGAACACTGAAGCTTTCTTT.

J is TRBJ2-1 and V is TRBV6-5; TRBD2 agrees at 7 bases. J lost 6 bases, V lost 4 bases, and 9 bases had no gene match. Germline V gene lookup returns CDR1 MNHEY and CDR2 SVGAGI. There are 15 residues in the CDR3. CDR3 amino acids: CASSFKRTSPNEQFF. In DNA, the CDR3 is TGTGCCAGCAGTTTTAAGCGGACTAGTCCCAATGAGCAGTTCTTC.

The chain carries TRBV6-2 or TRBV6-3 and TRBJ1-5, with TRBD1 matching over 7 bases. V dropped 2 bases and J dropped 6; count of bases not matched to a gene: 4. There are 14 residues in the CDR3. Germline CDR1 MNHEY, CDR2 SVGEGT. The DNA of the CDR3 is TGTGCCAGCAGTTACGAGGGGGCGATTCAGCCCCAGCATTTT. This gives the protein CASSYEGAIQPQHF.

The rearrangement joins TRBV7-2 to TRBJ1-2; D gene ambiguous. The CDR3 sequence is 16 residues long. Germline V gene data show CDR1 as SGHTA and CDR2 as FQGNSA. Trimming removed 3 bases from V and 0 bases from J, with 14 bases in between. CDR3 nucleotide sequence: TGTGCCAGCAGCTTTTCCGGCAGCCTAGCTAACTATGGCTACACCTTC. As protein: CASSFSGSLANYGYTF.

The V gene is TRBV5-6, the J gene TRBJ1-2, with TRBD1 identical over 10 bases. There are 16 residues in the CDR3. CDR1 SGHDT and CDR2 YYEEEE come from the germline V gene. The ends lost 3 bases at V and 1 base at J; junction bases unmatched: 6. The CDR3 DNA follows: TGTGCCAGCAGCTCCCGGGACAGGGGCTTTAACTATGGCTACACCTTC. Amino acids: CASSSRDRGFNYGYTF.

V usage is TRBV10-2 and J usage is TRBJ2-7; D is unresolved. V lost 7 bases, J lost 4 bases, and 14 bases lay in between. Germline lookup yields CDR1 WSHSY and CDR2 SAAADI. This CDR3 comprises 13 residues. Here the CDR3 reads CASTPVAVYEQYF. As DNA, the CDR3 is TGCGCCAGCACTCCTGTGGCGGTATACGAGCAGTACTTC.

The gene calls are TRBV5-1 and TRBJ2-7; 8 bases are shared with TRBD1. The CDR3 has 13 residues. CDR1 SGHRS and CDR2 YFSETQ come from the germline V gene. V was clipped by 3 bases and J by 7 bases; unmatched bases: 6. For the CDR3, the DNA is TGCGCCAGCAGCTCGGACACAGGGGGAGAGCAGTACTTC. Translation gives CASSSDTGGEQYF.

This clone was counted at least ten times. The rearrangement links TRBV13 to TRBJ2-5; no definite D call. The germline V gene has CDR1 PRHDT and CDR2 FYEKMQ (reference sequence). CDR3 length: 14 residues. V was pared by 2 bases and J by 2 bases, with 9 bases between. CDR3 region: CASSLRGRQETQYF. The CDR3 region has the DNA TGTGCCAGCAGCTTACGTGGCAGGCAAGAGACCCAGTACTTC.

The V gene is TRBV30, the J gene TRBJ2-7, with a tentative D call TRBD1 (6 bases). Germline V gene lookup returns CDR1 GTSNPN and CDR2 SVGIG (reference sequence). The CDR3 extends over 14 amino acids. With 2 bases removed from V and 7 bases from J, the gap between germline ends came to 18 bases. CDR3 loop: CAWSLGAFNLEQYF. In DNA form, the CDR3 reads TGTGCCTGGAGTTTGGGGGCCTTCAACTTGGAGCAGTACTTC.

The chain joins TRBV29-1 to TRBJ1-1, with D possibly being TRBD1 (6 bases). V lost 4 bases, J lost 1 base, and 7 bases lay in between. CDR1 and CDR2 (germline): SQVTM, ANQGSEA. The CDR3 spans 12 residues. Written as DNA, the CDR3 is TGCAGCGTTGGGGGACAGAACACTGAAGCTTTCTTT. Protein product: CSVGGQNTEAFF.

This chain links TRBV4-1 with TRBJ1-4, with D unclear. With 1 base removed from V and 0 bases from J, the gap between germline ends came to 9 bases. Germline-derived CDR1 and CDR2 are MGHRA and YSYEKL. The CDR3 spans 16 residues. CDR3 residues: CASSQGHASTNEKLFF. The CDR3 DNA sequence: TGCGCCAGCAGCCAAGGGCATGCCTCAACTAATGAAAAACTGTTTTTT.

The chain is built from TRBV6-5 and TRBJ2-1; 11 bases match TRBD2. Looked up from germline, CDR1 is MNHEY and CDR2 is SVGAGI. The CDR3 length is 15 residues. Unmatched junction bases numbered 8, after V lost 5 bases and J lost 8 bases. The DNA for the CDR3 is TGTGCCAGCAGTCAGCTTAGCGGGAGGGCGGATGAGCAGTTCTTC. It is translated as CASSQLSGRADEQFF.

The V gene is TRBV30, the J gene TRBJ1-2; 9 bases are shared with TRBD1. The CDR3 totals 16 residues. With 4 bases clipped from V and 0 bases from J, the junction kept 9 bases outside the gene matches. Germline V gene lookup returns CDR1 GTSNPN and CDR2 SVGIG (reference sequence). The CDR3 DNA follows: TGTGCCTGGACGCCGACAGGGGGAAGACCTAACTATGGCTACACCTTC. Protein: CAWTPTGGRPNYGYTF. Complete variable domain (other parts from reference TRBV30 and TRBJ1-2): SQTIHQWPATLVQPVGSPLSLECTVEGTSNPNLYWYRQAAGRGLQLLFYSVGIGQISSEVPQNLSASRPQDRQFILSSKKLLLSDSGFYLCAWTPTGGRPNYGYTFGSGTRLTVV.